The 21 T cell receptor beta chains below come from one sample, sequenced in a study of shared clonotypes between healthy human individuals. Here immunoSEQ multiplex PCR was the method, and the copy in TCRdb shows in-frame clones only, minus some. This table has 550,000 to 700,000 clones, approximately 73% appearing once. The sample taken for sequencing was memory CD4+ T cells sorted from blood. Subset given: CD45RA-negative fraction. Receptors were obtained from a woman in her thirties in good health.

The count of this clone is one. The V and J genes are TRBV10-3 and TRBJ2-7; 9 nucleotides align to TRBD1. Germline-derived CDR1 and CDR2 are ENHRY and SYGVKD. Germline trimming cut 3 bases from V and 6 bases from J; bases unmatched to any gene: 6. CDR3 size: 14 residues. CDR3 amino acids: CAISDLQGAFEQYF. DNA of the CDR3: TGTGCCATCAGTGACCTACAGGGGGCGTTCGAGCAGTACTTC.

CDR3: CASSQTGYSNQPQHF. In DNA form, the CDR3 reads TGTGCCAGCAGCCAGACAGGGTATAGCAATCAGCCCCAGCATTTT. The chain couples TRBV6-1 to TRBJ1-5, with 7 bases lining up with TRBD1. Germline V gives CDR1 MNHNS, CDR2 SASEGT. J was trimmed by 0 bases and V by 6 bases; bases with no gene match: 5. This CDR3 region has 15 residues.

This clone showed up just a few times. The V gene is TRBV5-1, the J gene TRBJ2-7; D ambiguous. The CDR3 totals 15 residues. Germline lookup yields CDR1 SGHRS and CDR2 YFSETQ. Trimming took 5 bases from V and 3 from J, leaving 18 bases between them. CDR3 nucleotides: TGCGCCAGCAGTGTGGGAAACTCACTCAACTACGAGCAGTACTTC. Translation: CASSVGNSLNYEQYF.

The rearrangement uses TRBV7-6 and TRBJ2-1; D possibly corresponds to TRBD2 (6 bases). Germline V gives CDR1 SGHVS, CDR2 FNYEAQ. The CDR3 length is 14 residues. Trimming stripped 3 bases from V and 4 bases from J, with 10 bases between. The CDR3 protein is CASSFGGKYNEQFF. For the CDR3, the DNA is TGTGCCAGCAGCTTTGGGGGGAAATACAATGAGCAGTTCTTC.

In regard to this clone: The same CDR3 also results from other DNA sequences found in this sample. The gene calls are TRBV15 and TRBJ2-1; 11 positions agree with TRBD2. The CDR3 totals 15 residues. The ends lost 5 bases at V and 4 bases at J; junction bases unmatched: 4. CDR1 is LNHNV and CDR2 is YYDKDF in the germline V gene (reference sequence). CDR3 region: CATSGGTSGYNEQFF. In DNA form, the CDR3 reads TGTGCCACCAGCGGCGGGACTAGCGGATACAATGAGCAGTTCTTC.

V is TRBV5-1 and J is TRBJ2-2; tentative D call: TRBD2 (6 bases). Germline V gene lookup returns CDR1 SGHRS and CDR2 YFSETQ. CDR3 length equals 16 residues. Deletions cut 4 bases from V and 4 bases from J, with 17 bases between. CDR3 amino acids: CASSRHSGGSTGELFF. CDR3 coding DNA: TGCGCCAGCAGCCGGCACTCCGGGGGTAGCACCGGGGAGCTGTTTTTT.

The rearrangement uses TRBV7-9 and TRBJ1-2, with D tentatively TRBD1 (6 bases). Germline lookup yields CDR1 SEHNR and CDR2 FQNEAQ (reference sequence). V lost 1 base, J lost 2 bases, and 8 bases lay in between. The CDR3 runs 14 residues. DNA of the CDR3: TGTGCCAGCAGCTTAGGACAGGAAAACTATGGCTACACCTTC. Translating it yields CASSLGQENYGYTF.

This clone has at least ten counts. Other DNA sequences from this sample encode an identical CDR3 as well. This rearrangement joins TRBV11-2 to TRBJ2-3; D gene uncertain. Germline CDR1 SGHAT, CDR2 FQNNGV. Deletions cut 5 bases from V and 2 bases from J, with 5 bases between. The CDR3 runs to 12 residues. The CDR3 sequence is CASSPYTDTQYF. CDR3 nucleotide sequence: TGTGCCAGCAGCCCCTACACAGATACGCAGTATTTT.

DNA of the CDR3: TGTGCCAGCAGTTCCCATACTACGAATCGGCGGTTCTTC. This sequence encodes CASSSHTTNRRFF. The chain couples TRBV6-5 to TRBJ2-1; D gene ambiguous. Germline values: CDR1 MNHEY, CDR2 SVGAGI. This CDR3 has 13 amino acids. V was cut by 4 bases and J by 15 bases, with 19 bases left in between.

The genes are TRBV28 and TRBJ1-2; unclear D gene. Germline V CDR1 and CDR2: MDHEN, SYDVKM. V dropped 5 bases and J dropped 4 bases, with 14 bases sitting between them. The CDR3 is made up of 14 amino acids. The CDR3 DNA is TGTGCCAGCAGTCCGGTTGAGGGTGCCTATGGCTACACCTTC. Amino acid sequence: CASSPVEGAYGYTF.

V and J are TRBV10-3 and TRBJ2-7; TRBD2 is a possible D gene (6 bases). Per the germline V gene, CDR1 is ENHRY and CDR2 is SYGVKD. The V gene lost 2 bases and the J gene lost 4 bases, with 12 bases spanning the gap. The CDR3 has 14 amino acids. This CDR3 reads CAISEAGSHYEQYF. CDR3 in DNA: TGTGCCATCAGTGAGGCGGGGTCTCATTACGAGCAGTACTTC.

The gene calls are TRBV28 and TRBJ1-1; TRBD1 matches at 7 bases. With 5 bases clipped from V and 5 bases from J, the junction kept 11 bases outside the gene matches. CDR3 size: 15 residues. Looked up from germline, CDR1 is MDHEN and CDR2 is SYDVKM. The CDR3 region is CASSLLTGVTTEAFF. In DNA, the CDR3 is TGTGCCAGCAGTCTACTCACAGGGGTAACAACTGAAGCTTTCTTT.

V gene TRBV18 combines with J gene TRBJ2-5; possible D gene TRBD2, 5 bases. The length of the CDR3 is 15 residues. Germline V lookup: CDR1 KGHSH, CDR2 LQKENI. V was pared by 2 bases and J by 5 bases, with 15 bases between. The CDR3 loop is CASSPNPGRGETQYF. CDR3 nucleotides: TGTGCCAGCTCACCAAATCCGGGTCGAGGGGAGACCCAGTACTTC.

This clone was seen a handful of times. This may stem from a read error, because a much larger clone lies one nucleotide away. This sample includes further DNA sequences coding for the same CDR3. This chain joins TRBV2 and TRBJ1-1, with 8 bases that match TRBD1. Germline V gene sequence: CDR1 SNHLY, CDR2 FYNNEI. J gave up 0 bases and V 6 bases, and 3 bases lay outside the gene matches. This CDR3 is built from 14 residues. DNA of the CDR3: TGTGCCAGCAGGGACAGGGTAATGAACACTGAAGCTTTCTTT. Translated: CASRDRVMNTEAFF.

J is TRBJ2-1 and V is TRBV7-2; D could derive from TRBD1 or TRBD2 (5 bases each). This CDR3 is built from 15 residues. V gave up 1 base and J gave up 11 bases, with 18 bases separating them. Per the germline V gene, CDR1 is SGHTA and CDR2 is FQGNSA. The CDR3 loop is CASSLGGSNRGQQFF. In DNA form, the CDR3 reads TGTGCCAGCAGCTTAGGGGGGTCAAATCGGGGTCAGCAGTTCTTC.

This clone was seen a handful of times. This rearrangement joins TRBV5-1 to TRBJ1-1; 9 bases line up with TRBD1. This CDR3 comprises 15 residues. CDR1 is SGHRS and CDR2 is YFSETQ in the germline V gene. V shed 7 bases, J shed 2 bases, and the junction held 9 bases outside the gene matches. The CDR3 protein is CASGSMDRGNTEAFF. The DNA of the CDR3 is TGCGCCAGCGGCTCGATGGACAGGGGTAACACTGAAGCTTTCTTT.

About this clone itself: A much bigger clone sits one base away, suggesting this may be a read error. This rearrangement joins TRBV14 to TRBJ1-5; D call uncertain. Deletions cut 4 bases from V and 0 bases from J, with 4 bases between. The CDR3 is made up of 13 amino acids. The V gene's germline CDR1 is SGHDN and CDR2 FVKESK. The CDR3 is CASSPNSNQPQHF. The CDR3 DNA is TGTGCCAGCAGCCCCAATAGCAATCAGCCCCAGCATTTT.

The chain recombines TRBV11-2 with TRBJ2-3; D is undetermined. The germline V gene encodes CDR1 SGHAT and CDR2 FQNNGV. CDR3 size: 14 residues. Trimming cost V 2 bases and J 7 bases, with 13 bases left between them. This chain's CDR3 is CASSLRILGYTQYF. The CDR3 coding sequence is TGTGCCAGCAGCTTAAGGATCTTGGGCTATACGCAGTATTTT.

V gene TRBV5-6 combines with J gene TRBJ2-1; D is uncertain. V lost 2 bases, J lost 3 bases, and 12 bases lay in between. The CDR3 covers 15 residues. Germline V gene data show CDR1 as SGHDT and CDR2 as YYEEEE. CDR3: CASSFYRPLYNEQFF. The DNA of the CDR3 is TGTGCCAGCAGCTTTTACCGGCCCCTCTACAATGAGCAGTTCTTC.

The chain combines TRBV11-3 with TRBJ2-2; possibly TRBD2 for D (5 bases). Trimming stripped 5 bases from V and 6 bases from J, with 13 bases between. In germline, CDR1 is SGHNT, CDR2 YENEEA. The CDR3 is made up of 14 amino acids. This chain's CDR3 is CASSTAGISGELFF. Here the CDR3 DNA reads TGTGCCAGCAGCACTGCGGGCATATCCGGGGAGCTGTTTTTT.

This clone has ten or more counts. The chain employs TRBV9 and TRBJ1-2, with 10 bases matching TRBD1. The germline CDR1 and CDR2 sequences are SGDLS and YYNGEE. This CDR3 is built from 17 residues. The trim removed 3 bases at V and 4 bases at J, leaving 12 bases unmatched. CDR3 sequence: CASSAELGQGRGYGYTF. Here the CDR3 DNA reads TGTGCCAGCAGCGCGGAGCTGGGACAGGGGAGAGGCTATGGCTACACCTTC.